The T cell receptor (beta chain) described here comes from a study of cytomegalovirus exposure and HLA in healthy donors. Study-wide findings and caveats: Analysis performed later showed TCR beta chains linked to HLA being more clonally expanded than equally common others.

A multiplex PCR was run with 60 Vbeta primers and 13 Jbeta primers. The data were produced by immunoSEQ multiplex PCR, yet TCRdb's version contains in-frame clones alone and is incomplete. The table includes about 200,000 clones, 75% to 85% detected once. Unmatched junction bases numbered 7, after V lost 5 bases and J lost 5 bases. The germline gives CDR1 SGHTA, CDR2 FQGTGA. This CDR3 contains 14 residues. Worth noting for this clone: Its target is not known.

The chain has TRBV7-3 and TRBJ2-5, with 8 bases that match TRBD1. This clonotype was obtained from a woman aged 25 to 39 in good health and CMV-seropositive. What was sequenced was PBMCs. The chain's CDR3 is CASSQTGGRETQYF. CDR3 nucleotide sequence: TGTGCCAGCAGCCAAACAGGGGGTCGGGAGACCCAGTACTTC. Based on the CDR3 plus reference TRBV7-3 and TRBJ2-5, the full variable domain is GAGVSQTPSNKVTEKGKYVELRCDPISGHTALYWYRQSLGQGPEFLIYFQGTGAADDSGLPNDRFFAVRPEGSVSTLKIQRTERGDSAVYLCASSQTGGRETQYFGPGTRLLVL.